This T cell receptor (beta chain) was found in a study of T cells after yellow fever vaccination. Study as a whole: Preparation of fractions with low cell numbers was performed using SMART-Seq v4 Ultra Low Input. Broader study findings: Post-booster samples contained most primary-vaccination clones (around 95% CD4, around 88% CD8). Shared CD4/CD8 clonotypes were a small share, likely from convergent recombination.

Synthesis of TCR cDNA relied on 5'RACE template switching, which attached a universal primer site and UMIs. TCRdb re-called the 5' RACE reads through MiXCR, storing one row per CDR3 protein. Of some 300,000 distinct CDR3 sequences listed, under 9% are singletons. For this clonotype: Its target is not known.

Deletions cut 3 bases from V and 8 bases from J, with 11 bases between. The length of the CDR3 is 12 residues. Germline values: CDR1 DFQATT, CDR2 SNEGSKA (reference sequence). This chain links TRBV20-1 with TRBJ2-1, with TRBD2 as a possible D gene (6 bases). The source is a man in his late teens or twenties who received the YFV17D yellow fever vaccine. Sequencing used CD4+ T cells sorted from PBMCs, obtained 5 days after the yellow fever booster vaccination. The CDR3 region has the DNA TGCAGTGCTAGTCGGGGGAAGGATGAGCAGTTCTTC. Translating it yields CSASRGKDEQFF.